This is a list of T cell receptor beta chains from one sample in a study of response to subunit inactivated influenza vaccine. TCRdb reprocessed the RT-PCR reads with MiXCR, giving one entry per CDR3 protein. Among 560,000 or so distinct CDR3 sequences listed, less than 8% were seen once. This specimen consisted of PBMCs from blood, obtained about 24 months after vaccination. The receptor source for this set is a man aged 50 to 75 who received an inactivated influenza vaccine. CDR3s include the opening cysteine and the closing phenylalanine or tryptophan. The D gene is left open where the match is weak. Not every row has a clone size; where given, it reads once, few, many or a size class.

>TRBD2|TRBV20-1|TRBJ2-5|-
TGCAGTGCTAGTCCTAGCGGGAGCGAGACCCAGTACTTC
CSASPSGSETQYF
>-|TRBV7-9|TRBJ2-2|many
TGTGCCAGCAGCAGTGGCATCGGGGAGCTGTTTTTT
CASSSGIGELFF
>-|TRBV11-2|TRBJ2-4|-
TGTGCCAGCACCGCCCTAGGAGGGCTACTAGCCAAAAACATTCAGTACTTC
CASTALGGLLAKNIQYF
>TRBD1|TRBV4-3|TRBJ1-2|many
TGCGCCAGCAGCAAGGGACAGGCTGGCAGCGGCTACACCTTC
CASSKGQAGSGYTF
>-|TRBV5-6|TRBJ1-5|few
TGTGCCAGCAGCTTCCAGGCAAATCAGCCCCAGCATTTT
CASSFQANQPQHF
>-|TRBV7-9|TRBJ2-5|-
TGTGCCAGCAGCTTAGCGGCAAAACAAAAGACCCAGTACTTC
CASSLAAKQKTQYF
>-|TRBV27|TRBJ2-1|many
TGTGCCAGCAGTTTATCCGGCGTCAATGAGCAGTTCTTC
CASSLSGVNEQFF
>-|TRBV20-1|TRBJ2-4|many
TGCAGTGCTAACCAGGATCTAGACGGCATTCAGTACTTC
CSANQDLDGIQYF
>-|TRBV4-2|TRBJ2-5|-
TGTGCCAGCAGCCAAGGGCAGGAAGAGACCCAGTACTTC
CASSQGQEETQYF
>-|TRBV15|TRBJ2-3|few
TGTGCCACCAGCATCGGACTTCGCACAGATACGCAGTATTTT
CATSIGLRTDTQYF
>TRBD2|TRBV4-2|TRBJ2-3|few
TGTGCCAGCAGCCAAGGGTTGGCGGGGGGGCAGACAGATACGCAGTATTTT
CASSQGLAGGQTDTQYF
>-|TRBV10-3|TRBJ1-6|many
TGTGCCATCAGTGAGGCCCTAAGGGGGAGTAATTCACCCCTCCACTTT
CAISEALRGSNSPLHF
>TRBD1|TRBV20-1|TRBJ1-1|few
TGCAGTGCTAGAGCCACGACAGGGCTTTCTATGAACACTGAAGCTTTCTTT
CSARATTGLSMNTEAFF
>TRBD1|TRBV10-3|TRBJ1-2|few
TGTGCCATCAGTCAAACCCAGGGGGCGCGGGACTATGGCTACACCTTC
CAISQTQGARDYGYTF
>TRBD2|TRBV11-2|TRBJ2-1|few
TGTGCCAGCAGCTTAGGGGTAGCGGGAAAGAATGAGCAGTTCTTC
CASSLGVAGKNEQFF
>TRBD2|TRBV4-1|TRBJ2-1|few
TGCGCCAGCAGCCAAGATCCAGGGACTAGCGGGGGTGGTAGCTCCTACAATGAGCAGTTCTTC
CASSQDPGTSGGGSSYNEQFF